This T cell receptor beta chain came from a study of CD8 T cells in ankylosing spondylitis. The CDR3 length is 15 residues. Germline V lookup: CDR1 LGHDT, CDR2 YNNKEL (reference sequence). With regard to this clonotype: One end of the junction fails to match germline, which may point to a read error.

TCRdb analysed the 5' RACE reads with MiXCR anew, one entry per CDR3 protein. The data contain fewer than 150,000 distinct CDR3 sequences, 7% to 8% of them singletons. The sequencing input was blood, either unsorted or a sorted T cell fraction (not recorded which). The chain carries TRBV3-1 and TRBJ2-1; tentatively, D is TRBD2 (7 bases). The sequence was obtained from a female donor with ankylosing spondylitis or in good health (not recorded which). CDR3 in amino acids: CASCQEGWGGREQFF. The CDR3, as DNA: TGTGCCAGCTGCCAAGAAGGGTGGGGGGGCCGTGAGCAGTTCTTC.